These 4 T cell receptor beta chains share one sample of origin, sequenced in a study of cytomegalovirus exposure and HLA in healthy donors. The PCR contained 60 Vbeta and 13 Jbeta primers. Sequencing used immunoSEQ multiplex PCR; TCRdb keeps in-frame clones, though not all of them. The sample carries about 180,000 clones, more than 60% recorded once. The material sequenced was PBMCs. The receptors come from a woman aged 60-75 years in good health and CMV-seropositive.

This chain joins TRBV7-3 and TRBJ2-7; 8 bases map to TRBD2. The germline V gene has CDR1 SGHTA and CDR2 FQGTGA. The CDR3 length is 14 residues. The trim removed 4 bases at V and 5 bases at J, leaving 7 bases unmatched. CDR3 in amino acids: CASSSGGAGNEQYF. CDR3 DNA sequence: TGTGCCAGCAGCTCCGGGGGGGCTGGGAACGAGCAGTACTTC. Full variable domain (remainder filled in from reference TRBV7-3 and TRBJ2-7): GAGVSQTPSNKVTEKGKYVELRCDPISGHTALYWYRQSLGQGPEFLIYFQGTGAADDSGLPNDRFFAVRPEGSVSTLKIQRTERGDSAVYLCASSSGGAGNEQYFGPGTRLTVT.

V usage is TRBV9 and J usage is TRBJ2-5; possibly TRBD1 for D (6 bases). V was trimmed by 3 bases and J by 5 bases, leaving 11 bases between them. Germline lookup yields CDR1 SGDLS and CDR2 YYNGEE. This CDR3 comprises 13 residues. The CDR3 DNA follows: TGTGCCAGCAGCGGGGGGCCGGGCGAGACCCAGTACTTC. Translation gives CASSGGPGETQYF.

This clone showed up just once. The rearrangement joins TRBV5-5 to TRBJ1-2, with TRBD1 matching 8 bases. V lost 5 bases and J lost 13; bases outside the gene matches: 7. The CDR3 runs 11 residues. Germline values: CDR1 SGHKS, CDR2 YYEKEE (reference sequence). The CDR3 spells CASRQDDRGTF. The CDR3 region has the DNA TGTGCCAGCAGGCAAGACGACAGGGGCACCTTC. The variable domain in full, completed from reference TRBV5-5 and TRBJ1-2, reads DAGVTQSPTHLIKTRGQQVTLRCSPISGHKSVSWYQQVLGQGPQFIFQYYEKEERGRGNFPDRFSARQFPNYSSELNVNALLLGDSALYLCASRQDDRGTFGSGTRLTVV.

The CDR3 is CASRGQGSSGNTIYF. CDR3 DNA: TGTGCCAGCAGGGGACAGGGAAGCTCTGGAAACACCATATATTTT. V usage is TRBV2 and J usage is TRBJ1-3; 9 positions agree with TRBD1. This CDR3 comprises 15 residues. V lost 6 bases, J lost 0 bases, and 3 bases stayed unmatched. In germline, CDR1 is SNHLY, CDR2 FYNNEI.